This passage covers 3 T cell receptor beta chains from one sample sequenced in a study of cytomegalovirus exposure and HLA in healthy donors. In the PCR, 60 Vbeta and 13 Jbeta primers were used. The protocol was immunoSEQ multiplex PCR, while the TCRdb copy is restricted to in-frame clones and leaves out a portion. Of about 95,000 clones listed, around 70% are singletons. The sequenced material came from PBMCs. The source is a woman in her forties or fifties in good health and CMV-seropositive.

The V and J genes are TRBV9 and TRBJ2-3; TRBD1 matches 7 bases. V lost 4 bases to trimming and J lost 1 base; unmatched junction nucleotides: 9. Germline values: CDR1 SGDLS, CDR2 YYNGEE. There are 16 residues in the CDR3. This CDR3 is CASSPRDSRGTDTQYF. The CDR3 DNA reads as TGTGCCAGCAGCCCCCGGGACAGTCGGGGCACAGATACGCAGTATTTT.

This chain uses TRBV2 with TRBJ2-4; TRBD1 might be the D (6 bases). This CDR3 region has 15 residues. Germline-derived CDR1 and CDR2 are SNHLY and FYNNEI. The ends were cut back, 4 bases at V and 0 bases at J, with 10 bases in the middle. The CDR3 coding sequence is TGTGCCAGCAGTGGGGACACCCTAGCCAAAAACATTCAGTACTTC. This sequence encodes CASSGDTLAKNIQYF.

V usage is TRBV7-8 and J usage is TRBJ1-1; D is unresolved. The CDR3 loop spans 11 amino acids. Germline V gene sequence: CDR1 SGHVS, CDR2 FQNEAQ. Trimming took 6 bases from V and 3 from J, leaving 5 bases between them. The DNA of the CDR3 is TGTGCCAGCAGGGGCGACACTGAAGCTTTCTTT. It specifies CASRGDTEAFF. Complete variable domain (other parts from reference TRBV7-8 and TRBJ1-1): GAGVSQSPRYKVAKRGQDVALRCDPISGHVSLFWYQQALGQGPEFLTYFQNEAQLDKSGLPSDRFFAERPEGSVSTLKIQRTQQEDSAVYLCASRGDTEAFFGQGTRLTVV.